Listed below are T cell receptor beta chains from one sample, sequenced in a study of blood T cell repertoires in COVID-19. Measured with immunoSEQ multiplex PCR; TCRdb has only the in-frame clones, and not every one. The table shows some 130,000 clones, with roughly 89% occurring only once. Sequencing was performed on peripheral blood. The receptors here all came from a man aged 55-75 years with COVID-19, enrolled during active disease. The CDR3 runs from the conserved cysteine through the conserved F or W. The order of the fields is V gene, clone size, J gene, D gene, CDR3 DNA, CDR3 protein. D genes are given only for firm matches. Clone size appears in some rows only: once, few, many, or a class for an expanded clone.

TRBV28	once	TRBJ2-7	TRBD2	TGTGCCAGCAGGGGACTAGTCCCTACCTACGAGCAGTACTTC	CASRGLVPTYEQYF
TRBV7-9	-	TRBJ1-2	TRBD1	TGTGCCAGCAGCCCCGGACAGGCGGTTTACTATGGCTACACCTTC	CASSPGQAVYYGYTF
TRBV6-1	-	TRBJ1-3	-	TGTGCCAGCAGTGAACGCAGGGCATCCTCTGGAAACACCATATATTTT	CASSERRASSGNTIYF
TRBV25-1	-	TRBJ1-3	-	TGTGCCAGCAGTGACATCTCTGGAAACACCATATATTTT	CASSDISGNTIYF
TRBV30	many	TRBJ1-2	-	TGTGCCTGGAGTACTTACTATGGCTACACCTTC	CAWSTYYGYTF
TRBV2	-	TRBJ1-1	-	TGTGCCAGCAGTGAAATGGTGGGCGCTGAAGCTTTCTTT	CASSEMVGAEAFF
TRBV29-1	-	TRBJ2-3	TRBD2	TGCAGCGTTGGGGGACTAGCAGCGCGCACAGATACGCAGTATTTT	CSVGGLAARTDTQYF
TRBV5-1	-	TRBJ2-2	-	TGCGCCAGCAGCTTGGCTAGCACCGGGGAGCTGTTTTTT	CASSLASTGELFF
TRBV30	-	TRBJ2-3	TRBD1	TGTGCCTGGAGTGCACAGGGGACGCAGTATTTT	CAWSAQGTQYF
TRBV19	-	TRBJ2-1	TRBD1	TGTGCCAGTAGTATGACAGGGCGGAATGAGCAGTTCTTC	CASSMTGRNEQFF
TRBV19	-	TRBJ1-2	-	TGTGCCAGTAGCACCAGGGGCGGCGGCTACACCTTC	CASSTRGGGYTF
TRBV29-1	-	TRBJ1-2	-	TGCAGCGTTGGGGAGGGCTTGGGCTACACCTTC	CSVGEGLGYTF
TRBV5-1	-	TRBJ1-3	-	TGCGCCAGCAGCTTTGACAGCTCCTCTGGAAACACCATATATTTT	CASSFDSSSGNTIYF
TRBV20-1	-	TRBJ2-2	TRBD2	TGCAGTGCTAGTTCTACGGGACTAGCGGGGGATGCCGGGGAGCTGTTTTTT	CSASSTGLAGDAGELFF
TRBV6-2/TRBV6-3	few	TRBJ1-1	-	TGTGCCAGCAGTTCCGTCGGTAACACTGAAGCTTTCTTT	CASSSVGNTEAFF
TRBV19	-	TRBJ1-1	TRBD1	TGTGCCAGTAGCCTTCGACAGGGGTTGAACACTGAAGCTTTCTTT	CASSLRQGLNTEAFF
TRBV19	once	TRBJ2-1	-	TGTGCCAGTAGTATCGGGACTCTTGTAACCTACAATGAGCAGTTCTTC	CASSIGTLVTYNEQFF
TRBV4-3	-	TRBJ1-1	-	TGCGCCAGCAGCCCCGACGGAAACAGTGTGAACACTGAAGCTTTCTTT	CASSPDGNSVNTEAFF
TRBV27	-	TRBJ1-2	TRBD1	TGTGCCAGCACTACCCTAACGACAGGGGGGAGAAATCTGCACTATGGCTACACCTTC	CASTTLTTGGRNLHYGYTF
TRBV5-1	-	TRBJ1-2	-	TGCGCCAGCAGCCCCTTACAGGGAACCGATGGCTACACCTTC	CASSPLQGTDGYTF
TRBV6-2/TRBV6-3	-	TRBJ2-5	-	TGTGCCAGCAGTTACGTCGCGACTAGGGAGACCCAGTACTTC	CASSYVATRETQYF
TRBV2	-	TRBJ1-4	TRBD1	TGTGCCAGCAACCGTAGACAGGGTAGTAATGAAAAACTGTTTTTT	CASNRRQGSNEKLFF
TRBV5-1	-	TRBJ2-7	TRBD2	TGCGCCAGCAGCTTGAAGGCGGGACTAGCGGGTGCGGGTGAGCAGTACTTC	CASSLKAGLAGAGEQYF
TRBV6-5	-	TRBJ1-2	-	TGTGCCAGCACCAAGAGGGGGATCTATGGCTACACCTTC	CASTKRGIYGYTF
TRBV19	-	TRBJ1-6	-	TGTGCCAGTAGTACCCACAGGAAAGGGTCCTATAATTCACCCCTCCACTTT	CASSTHRKGSYNSPLHF
TRBV21-1	-	TRBJ2-3	-	TGTGCCAGCAGCAAACGGTGGACAGAAAGCACAGATACGCAGTATTTT	CASSKRWTESTDTQYF
TRBV6-5	-	TRBJ1-6	TRBD1	TGTGCCAGCAGTTCGGACCGGACAGGAAATTCACCCCTCCACTTT	CASSSDRTGNSPLHF
TRBV5-4	few	TRBJ1-2	TRBD1	TGTGCCAGCAACCGGGACAGGGAAACCTATGGCTACACCTTC	CASNRDRETYGYTF
TRBV2	-	TRBJ2-5	TRBD2	TGTGCCAGCAGGCCTAGCGGGGGACAAGAGACCCAGTACTTC	CASRPSGGQETQYF
TRBV5-4	-	TRBJ1-1	-	TGTGCCAGCAGTCTTGGGGACCACAGGGCCCGGAACACTGAAGCTTTCTTT	CASSLGDHRARNTEAFF
TRBV6-4	few	TRBJ1-1	-	TGTGCCAGCAGACCGTTCGGGGGGCAGAACACTGAAGCTTTCTTT	CASRPFGGQNTEAFF
TRBV10-2	-	TRBJ1-5	-	TGCGCCAGCAGTGACGTCGGAGGCAATCAGCCCCAGCATTTT	CASSDVGGNQPQHF
TRBV25-1	-	TRBJ1-4	-	TGTGCCAGCAGTGACGGAGGGTGGGAAAAACTGTTTTTT	CASSDGGWEKLFF
TRBV7-9	-	TRBJ2-2	-	TGTGCCAGCAGCCGGAGGGCAGGGTTCAACACCGGGGAGCTGTTTTTT	CASSRRAGFNTGELFF
TRBV6-5	-	TRBJ1-6	-	TGTGCCAGCACCCAAACATCAACTTCACCCCTCCACTTT	CASTQTSTSPLHF
TRBV7-8	-	TRBJ1-3	-	TGTGCCAGCAGCTTAGATGTAGGAAACACCATATATTTT	CASSLDVGNTIYF
TRBV10-1	-	TRBJ2-3	TRBD1	TGCGCCAGCAGAGGACAGGGGCCTCCCCTCTCTAGCACAGATACGCAGTATTTT	CASRGQGPPLSSTDTQYF
TRBV19	-	TRBJ1-2	-	TGTGCCAGTAGTGGGCCGTTACAGGGACCCTATGGCTACACCTTC	CASSGPLQGPYGYTF
TRBV24-1	-	TRBJ1-1	-	TGTGCCACCAGTGATCCACAAACAGGCAGCGCTGAAGCTTTCTTT	CATSDPQTGSAEAFF
TRBV5-1	-	TRBJ1-3	-	TGCGCCAGCAGCGCGGCCCTGGGCTCTGGAAACACCATATATTTT	CASSAALGSGNTIYF
TRBV7-3	-	TRBJ2-3	-	TGTGCCAGTAAGCTTAGGGGATCTACAGATACGCAGTATTTT	CASKLRGSTDTQYF
TRBV14	-	TRBJ2-2	-	TGTGCCAGCAGCCAGGGTGACCCGACATTCTCAGTCACGAACACCGGGGAGCTGTTTTTT	CASSQGDPTFSVTNTGELFF
TRBV7-9	-	TRBJ1-1	-	TGTGCCAGCTTCAACCCCCAGGGAGGATGGACTGAAGCTTTCTTT	CASFNPQGGWTEAFF
TRBV12-5	-	TRBJ1-5	-	TGTGCTAGTGGCTCGGACAGATTTGACAATCAGCCCCAGCATTTT	CASGSDRFDNQPQHF
TRBV5-1	-	TRBJ2-3	TRBD2	TGCGCCAGCAGCTTAGGCGGGGGGGGCACAGATACGCAGTATTTT	CASSLGGGGTDTQYF
TRBV7-7	-	TRBJ1-2	-	TGTGCCAGCAGCTTAGCGGGCAAAACTAACTATGGCTACACCTTC	CASSLAGKTNYGYTF
TRBV11-2	few	TRBJ1-1	-	TGTGCCAGCAGCCGGAGGACAGCGAGATACACTGAAGCTTTCTTT	CASSRRTARYTEAFF
TRBV5-1	once	TRBJ2-2	-	TGCGCCAGCAGCTTCTGGGAGATGAACACCGGGGAGCTGTTTTTT	CASSFWEMNTGELFF
TRBV21-1	-	TRBJ1-5	-	TGTGCCAGCAGCTCTAGAGGGCAGCACAATCAGCCCCAGCATTTT	CASSSRGQHNQPQHF
TRBV3-1/TRBV3-2	-	TRBJ1-2	TRBD1	TGTGCCAGCAGCCAAGATGAAGGGGGCCATGGCTACACCTTC	CASSQDEGGHGYTF
TRBV30	-	TRBJ1-1	-	TGTGCCTGGAGTGGAAATCTAGGTGACTTACGCATGAACACTGAAGCTTTCTTT	CAWSGNLGDLRMNTEAFF